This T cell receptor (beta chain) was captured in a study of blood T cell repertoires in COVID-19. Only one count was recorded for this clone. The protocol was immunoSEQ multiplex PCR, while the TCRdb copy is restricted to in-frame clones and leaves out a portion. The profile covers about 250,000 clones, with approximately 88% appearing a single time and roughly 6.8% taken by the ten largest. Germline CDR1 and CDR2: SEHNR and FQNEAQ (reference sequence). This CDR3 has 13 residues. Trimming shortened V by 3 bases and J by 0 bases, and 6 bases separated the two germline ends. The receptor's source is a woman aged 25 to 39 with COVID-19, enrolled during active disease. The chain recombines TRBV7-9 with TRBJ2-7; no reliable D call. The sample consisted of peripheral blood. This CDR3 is CASSFRGSYEQYF. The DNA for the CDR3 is TGTGCCAGCAGCTTCCGAGGCTCCTACGAGCAGTACTTC.